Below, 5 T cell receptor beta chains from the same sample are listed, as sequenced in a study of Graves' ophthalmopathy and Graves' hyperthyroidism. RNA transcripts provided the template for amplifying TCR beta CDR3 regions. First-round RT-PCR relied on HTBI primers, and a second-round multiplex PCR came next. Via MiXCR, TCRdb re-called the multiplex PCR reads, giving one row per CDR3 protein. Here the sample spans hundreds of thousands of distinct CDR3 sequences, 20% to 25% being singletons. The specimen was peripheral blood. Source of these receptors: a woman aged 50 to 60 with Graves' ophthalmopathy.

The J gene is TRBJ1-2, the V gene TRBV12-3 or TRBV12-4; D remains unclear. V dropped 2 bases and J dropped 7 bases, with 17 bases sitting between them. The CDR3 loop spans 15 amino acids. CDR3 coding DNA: TGTGCCAGCAGTTTACCTACCATCCCCTTATTTGGCTACACCTTC. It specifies CASSLPTIPLFGYTF.

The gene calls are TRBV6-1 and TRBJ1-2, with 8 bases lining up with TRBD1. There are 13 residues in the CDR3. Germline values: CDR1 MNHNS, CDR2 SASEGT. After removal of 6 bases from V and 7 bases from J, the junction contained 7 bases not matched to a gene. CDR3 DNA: TGTGCCAGCAGCTCGGACAGGGCAAGTGGCTACACCTTC. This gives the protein CASSSDRASGYTF.

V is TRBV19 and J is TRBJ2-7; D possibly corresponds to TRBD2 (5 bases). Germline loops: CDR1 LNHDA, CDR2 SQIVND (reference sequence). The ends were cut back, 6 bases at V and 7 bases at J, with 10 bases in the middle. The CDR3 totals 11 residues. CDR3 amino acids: CASRGAVEQYF. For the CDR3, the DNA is TGTGCCAGTAGAGGAGCGGTTGAGCAGTACTTC.

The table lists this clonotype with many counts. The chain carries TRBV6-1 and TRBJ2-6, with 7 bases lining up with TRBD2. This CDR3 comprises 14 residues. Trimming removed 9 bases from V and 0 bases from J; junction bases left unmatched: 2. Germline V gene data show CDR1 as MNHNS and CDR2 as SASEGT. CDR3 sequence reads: CASGGDSGANVLTF. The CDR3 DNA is TGTGCCAGTGGGGGGGACTCTGGGGCCAACGTCCTGACTTTC.

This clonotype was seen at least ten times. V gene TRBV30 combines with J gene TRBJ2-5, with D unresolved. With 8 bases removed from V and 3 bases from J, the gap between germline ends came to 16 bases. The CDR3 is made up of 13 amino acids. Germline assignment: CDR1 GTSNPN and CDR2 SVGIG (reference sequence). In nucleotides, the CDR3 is TGTGCCGAGGTACCCCGTGGGGAAGAGACCCAGTACTTC. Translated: CAEVPRGEETQYF.